This TCR beta chain appears in the sequencing data of a study of vaccination and CD4 T cells after COVID-19. About the study: Control cultures were supplied with a CEFX pool, an HIV-1 Nef pool, or no peptide at all.

Concerning this clonotype: What it binds is unknown. Mismatch with germline at one junction end may stem from a read error.

The Oncomine TCR Beta short-read assay sequenced DNA from cultured CD4+ T cells. TCRdb re-called the PCR reads through MiXCR, storing one row per CDR3 protein. There are about 20,000 distinct CDR3 sequences in the sample; 55% to 60% occur only once, and over 8.5% lies in the top ten. This sample's treatment: approximately nine-day PBMC culture with coronavirus spike peptide pools or control peptides (ViraFEST assay). CDR3 length equals 13 residues. Looked up from germline, CDR1 is MNHNS and CDR2 is SASEGT. This sequence originates from a human donor who had recovered from COVID-19. Sequences were obtained from CD4+ T cells from blood, cultured in vitro. The chain employs TRBV6-1 and TRBJ1-6, with no clear D. CDR3 in amino acids: CANSENEGLPLHF. The CDR3 DNA follows: TGTGCCAACAGTGAAAACGAGGGTCTACCCCTCCACTTT.